The 11 T cell receptor beta chains below come from one sample, sequenced in a study of blood T cell repertoires in COVID-19 (dated by TCRdb to the early 2020s). Libraries came from the immunoSEQ multiplex PCR assay. As stored in TCRdb, this immuneACCESS dataset retains in-frame rearrangements with V and J assigned. A fraction of the clones does not appear; measured against another copy, unresolved V genes explain less than half of the discrepancy, and the remainder lacks a known reason. The sample table shows around 57,000 clones, and around 87% are seen once. Together, the top ten hold approximately 7.8% of the sample. What was sequenced was peripheral blood. Source of these receptors: a man in his fifties or sixties with active COVID-19.

The chain recombines TRBV28 with TRBJ1-6, with 7 bases fitting TRBD1. Trimming removed 6 bases from V and 4 bases from J; junction bases left unmatched: 12. CDR3 size: 17 residues. Germline V gives CDR1 MDHEN, CDR2 SYDVKM. DNA of the CDR3: TGTGCCAGCAGAACCCCGGGACAGAACCATTATAATTCACCCCTCCACTTT. This encodes CASRTPGQNHYNSPLHF.

The genes are TRBV19 and TRBJ1-1; D not resolved. The CDR3 loop spans 14 amino acids. Germline lookup yields CDR1 LNHDA and CDR2 SQIVND (reference sequence). Trimming stripped 6 bases from V and 1 base from J, with 12 bases between. The CDR3: CASRVGGKNTEAFF. CDR3 DNA: TGTGCCAGTAGAGTCGGAGGGAAGAACACTGAAGCTTTCTTT.

The gene calls are TRBV28 and TRBJ1-2; D gene ambiguous. V lost 6 bases and J 7 bases, leaving 15 bases between the germline ends. From germline, CDR1 is MDHEN and CDR2 SYDVKM. This CDR3 region has 13 residues. CDR3 sequence reads: CASSRDRVVGYTF. CDR3 coding DNA: TGTGCCAGCAGCCGAGACCGGGTGGTTGGCTACACCTTC.

This chain connects TRBV28 to TRBJ1-1; no definite D call. Trimming stripped 1 base from V and 7 bases from J, with 13 bases between. CDR3 size: 14 residues. Per the germline V gene, CDR1 is MDHEN and CDR2 is SYDVKM. The CDR3 DNA sequence: TGTGCCAGCAGTTTATCCGGCAGGTGGAATGAAGCTTTCTTT. Its protein product is CASSLSGRWNEAFF.

The V and J genes are TRBV25-1 and TRBJ1-3, with 10 bases that match TRBD1. Germline V gene sequence: CDR1 MGHDK, CDR2 SYGVNS. With V trimmed by 6 bases and J by 2 bases, 1 base remained unmatched. The CDR3 consists of 14 residues. CDR3 bases: TGTGCCAGCAGCGGACAGGGGGCTGGAAACACCATATATTTT. Translating gives CASSGQGAGNTIYF.

This clone came up once. V usage is TRBV28 and J usage is TRBJ1-5; D is possibly TRBD1 (6 bases). From germline, CDR1 is MDHEN and CDR2 SYDVKM. Between the trimmed V and J ends, which lost 3 bases and 2 bases, there was a span of 17 bases. The CDR3 covers 17 residues. CDR3 protein: CASSFGGGGVGNQPQHF. The CDR3 nucleotides are TGTGCCAGCAGTTTTGGGGGAGGGGGTGTCGGCAATCAGCCCCAGCATTTT.

V is TRBV4-1 and J is TRBJ1-5; tentatively, D is TRBD1 (6 bases). This CDR3 contains 18 residues. Per germline, CDR1 MGHRA and CDR2 YSYEKL. Trimming shortened V by 0 bases and J by 7 bases, and 22 bases separated the two germline ends. The CDR3 sequence: CASSQESPPTGTNQPQHF. CDR3 sequence (DNA): TGCGCCAGCAGCCAAGAGTCCCCCCCAACAGGGACGAACCAGCCCCAGCATTTT.

The J gene is TRBJ2-3, the V gene TRBV9; TRBD2 agrees at 8 bases. After removal of 6 bases from V and 2 bases from J, the junction contained 8 bases not matched to a gene. This CDR3 comprises 15 residues. Germline V gives CDR1 SGDLS, CDR2 YYNGEE. The CDR3 nucleotides are TGTGCCAGCACCCGGGGGGGGAGCCTCACAGATACGCAGTATTTT. Its translation is CASTRGGSLTDTQYF.

The rearrangement joins TRBV5-4 to TRBJ1-2; 10 positions agree with TRBD1. Germline CDR1 reads SGHNT; CDR2 reads YYREEE (reference sequence). The CDR3 spans 14 residues. J was trimmed by 4 bases and V by 6 bases; bases with no gene match: 6. The CDR3 is CASNLRQGAYGYTF. DNA for the CDR3: TGTGCCAGCAACCTGAGACAGGGGGCCTATGGCTACACCTTC.

About this clone itself: An end of the junction differs from the germline gene, which may be a read error. The CDR3 DNA follows: TGTGCCAGCAGCATAGGGACTCAAGAGACCCAGTACTTC. Amino acid sequence: CASSIGTQETQYF. This chain uses TRBV13 with TRBJ2-5, with D perhaps matching TRBD2 (6 bases). This CDR3 region has 13 residues. Per the germline V gene, CDR1 is PRHDT and CDR2 is FYEKMQ (reference sequence).

This chain uses TRBV27 with TRBJ2-7; 10 bases line up with TRBD2. This CDR3 contains 15 residues. Unmatched junction bases numbered 9, after V lost 10 bases and J lost 0 bases. Germline assignment: CDR1 MNHEY and CDR2 SMNVEV (reference sequence). This CDR3 reads CATVRTSGVSYEQYF. The CDR3 DNA sequence: TGTGCCACCGTTCGAACTAGCGGGGTCTCCTACGAGCAGTACTTC.